This is a list of T cell receptor beta chains from one sample in a study of a mutant IDH1 vaccine in newly diagnosed glioma. No antigen is known for these receptors. The protocol was immunoSEQ multiplex PCR, while the TCRdb copy is restricted to in-frame clones and leaves out a portion. Of about 69,000 clones detected, more than 85% appear once; the ten largest clones hold about 2%. The material sequenced was PBMCs, taken from a glioma patient whose treatment included an IDH1 peptide vaccine. These receptors came from a man aged 25-45 years with glioma. Both conserved end residues are part of each CDR3. Each record gives: D gene, V gene, clone size, J gene, CDR3 protein, CDR3 DNA. The D gene is left open where the match is weak. Size values are once, few and many counts, or a class for expanded clones, and some rows have none.

>TRBD2|TRBV28|once|TRBJ2-1
CASSDTSGSPYNEQFF
TGTGCCAGCAGTGATACTAGCGGGTCTCCATACAATGAGCAGTTCTTC
>.|TRBV27|.|TRBJ1-2
CASRVRGSDGYTF
TGTGCCAGCAGAGTCAGGGGTTCCGATGGCTACACCTTC
>.|TRBV10-3|.|TRBJ2-7
CAISEVRQGIHEQYF
TGTGCCATCAGTGAAGTTAGGCAGGGCATCCACGAGCAGTACTTC
>TRBD2|TRBV19|.|TRBJ2-5
CASSSRLAGVQETQYF
TGTGCCAGTAGTAGTCGACTAGCGGGAGTCCAAGAGACCCAGTACTTC
>.|TRBV6-9|.|TRBJ1-5
CASSMGANNQPQHF
TGTGCCAGCAGTATGGGAGCTAACAATCAGCCCCAGCATTTT
>.|TRBV7-2|.|TRBJ2-7
CASSRWTSYEQYF
TGTGCCAGCAGCCGGTGGACGAGCTACGAGCAGTACTTC
>.|TRBV11-1|.|TRBJ1-2
CASSDQQGVYGYTF
TGTGCCAGCAGCGATCAACAGGGCGTATATGGCTACACCTTC
>.|TRBV7-2|.|TRBJ2-7
CASSPPTTFSYEQYF
TGTGCCAGCAGCCCGCCAACAACGTTTTCCTACGAGCAGTACTTC
>.|TRBV28|.|TRBJ1-1
CASSLGNTEAFF
TGTGCCAGCAGTTTAGGTAACACTGAAGCTTTCTTT
>.|TRBV7-2|.|TRBJ2-1
CASSFPYNEQFF
TGTGCCAGCAGCTTTCCCTACAATGAGCAGTTCTTC
>TRBD1|TRBV5-4|few|TRBJ1-2
CASSLLWDRGRYGYTF
TGTGCCAGCAGCTTATTATGGGACAGGGGTCGCTATGGCTACACCTTC
>.|TRBV4-3|.|TRBJ2-1
CASSQSTAKLYNEQFF
TGCGCCAGCAGCCAATCGACAGCGAAACTCTACAATGAGCAGTTCTTC